The clone carrying this TCR beta chain occurred a few times. Its target is not known. This record belongs to a study of response to subunit inactivated influenza vaccine. General study points: The authors proposed limited new T cell recruitment per seasonal influenza vaccination.

V was pared by 0 bases and J by 7 bases, with 9 bases between. Germline lookup yields CDR1 LGHNA and CDR2 YSLEER. The length of the CDR3 is 13 residues. Via MiXCR, TCRdb re-called the RT-PCR reads, giving one row per CDR3 protein. The sample holds a few hundred thousand distinct CDR3 sequences, approximately 15% seen once. The source is a man in his fifties or sixties who received an inactivated influenza vaccine. The chain is built from TRBV4-3 and TRBJ2-5; D may correspond to TRBD1 or TRBD2 (5 bases each). Sample: PBMCs from blood, taken less than 13 days after vaccination. CDR3 DNA: TGCGCCAGCAGCCAAGAAGTTGGGGGGACCCAGTACTTC. Amino acid sequence: CASSQEVGGTQYF.